This T cell receptor (beta chain) was retrieved from a study of identical twins. Using its own MiXCR run on the 5' RACE reads, TCRdb lists one record per CDR3 protein. The table records over 550,000 distinct CDR3 sequences, 7% to 7.5% of them present only once. This clonotype was seen repeatedly, ten times or more. V lost 5 bases to trimming and J lost 0 bases, with 12 bases between them. The CDR3 runs to 15 residues. The germline gives CDR1 SGHVS, CDR2 FNYEAQ. This sample was also put to use in a study of yellow fever vaccine responses in identical twins.

The V call is TRBV7-6, the J call TRBJ2-3, with D maybe TRBD1 (5 bases). This clonotype was sampled from a woman younger than 30 in good health. The sequencing input was PBMCs. CDR3 nucleotide sequence: TGTGCCAGCAGCCCGGAAGGGGCTAGCACAGATACGCAGTATTTT. This encodes CASSPEGASTDTQYF.